What follows are 7 T cell receptor beta chains derived from one specimen sequenced in a study of blood T cell repertoires in COVID-19. Some clones are missing from TCRdb's copy, which holds only in-frame ones; the method was immunoSEQ multiplex PCR. Of about 190,000 clones detected, 70% to 90% appear once; the ten largest clones hold more than 4.5%. The specimen sequenced was peripheral blood. All receptors derive from a woman in her seventies with active or convalescent COVID-19.

In DNA form, the CDR3 reads TGTGCCACCAGCAGAGAAGGGACAGGGATCCGGGAGCAGTACTTC. Residues: CATSREGTGIREQYF. This chain joins TRBV15 and TRBJ2-7; 9 positions match TRBD1. Germline CDR1 and CDR2: LNHNV and YYDKDF (reference sequence). The length of the CDR3 is 15 residues. Trimming at V came to 0 bases and at J to 7 bases, leaving 7 bases not matched to a gene.

The rearrangement uses TRBV10-3 and TRBJ2-3, with 9 nucleotides matching TRBD2. This CDR3 region has 16 residues. Germline lookup yields CDR1 ENHRY and CDR2 SYGVKD. V shed 4 bases, J shed 1 base, and the junction held 6 bases outside the gene matches. The CDR3 bases are TGTGCCATCAGTGGACTAGCGGTTACGGGCACAGATACGCAGTATTTT. Amino acid sequence: CAISGLAVTGTDTQYF.

The chain is built from TRBV2 and TRBJ1-2, with D unclear. Looked up from germline, CDR1 is SNHLY and CDR2 is FYNNEI. Trimming stripped 7 bases from V and 4 bases from J, with 13 bases between. This CDR3 has 13 residues. DNA of the CDR3: TGTGCCAGCACTAGGAGCAACGGCTATGGCTACACCTTC. Its translation is CASTRSNGYGYTF.

This chain connects TRBV15 to TRBJ2-6, with D possibly matching TRBD2 (5 bases). Germline CDR1 and CDR2: LNHNV and YYDKDF (reference sequence). V lost 3 bases and J lost 3, with 9 bases in between. The CDR3 is 15 amino acids. CDR3 in DNA: TGTGCCACCAGCAGGGACTTGAGTGGGGCCAACGTCCTGACTTTC. This gives the protein CATSRDLSGANVLTF.

The chain recombines TRBV11-3 with TRBJ2-5; D gene uncertain. The CDR3 covers 14 residues. V was clipped by 5 bases and J by 7 bases, with 17 bases between them. Germline CDR1 is SGHNT and CDR2 is YENEEA. The CDR3 region has the DNA TGTGCCAGCAGCGCCCGGGTCCTGAGAGGGACCCAGTACTTC. Translation: CASSARVLRGTQYF. The full variable domain, its missing parts supplied by reference TRBV11-3 and TRBJ2-5, is EAGVVQSPRYKIIEKKQPVAFWCNPISGHNTLYWYLQNLGQGPELLIRYENEEAVDDSQLPKDRFSAERLKGVDSTLKIQPAELGDSAVYLCASSARVLRGTQYFGPGTRLLVL.

CDR3 bases: TGCGCCAGCAGCTTGTTTAGCGGGGGAACCTACGAGCAGTACTTC. Translation gives CASSLFSGGTYEQYF. This chain uses TRBV5-1 with TRBJ2-7, with 9 nucleotides matching TRBD2. From germline, CDR1 is SGHRS and CDR2 YFSETQ. The V gene end was trimmed by 1 base and the J gene end by 2 bases; junction bases not matched to a gene: 4. The CDR3 spans 15 residues.

The chain couples TRBV18 to TRBJ2-7, with 12 bases that match TRBD2. V lost 4 bases and J lost 4; bases outside the gene matches: 8. The CDR3 is 16 amino acids. CDR1 KGHSH and CDR2 LQKENI come from the germline V gene. CDR3 in amino acids: CASSLDASGRVYEQYF. Written as DNA, the CDR3 is TGTGCCAGCTCACTAGACGCTAGCGGGAGGGTGTACGAGCAGTACTTC.